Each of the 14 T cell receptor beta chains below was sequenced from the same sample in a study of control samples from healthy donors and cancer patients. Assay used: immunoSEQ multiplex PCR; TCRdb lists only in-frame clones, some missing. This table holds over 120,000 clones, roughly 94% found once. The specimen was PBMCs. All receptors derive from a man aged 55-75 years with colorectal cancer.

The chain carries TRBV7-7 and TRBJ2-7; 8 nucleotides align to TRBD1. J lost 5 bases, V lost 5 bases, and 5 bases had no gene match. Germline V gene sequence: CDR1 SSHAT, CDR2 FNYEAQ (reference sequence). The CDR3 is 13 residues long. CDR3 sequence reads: CASSRGQGNEQYF. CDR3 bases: TGTGCCAGCAGCCGAGGACAGGGCAACGAGCAGTACTTC.

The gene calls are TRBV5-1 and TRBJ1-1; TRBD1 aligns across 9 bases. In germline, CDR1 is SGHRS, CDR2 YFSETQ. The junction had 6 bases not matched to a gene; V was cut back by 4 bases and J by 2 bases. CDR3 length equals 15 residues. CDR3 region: CASSVGQGKNTEAFF. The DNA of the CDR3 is TGCGCCAGCAGCGTCGGACAGGGGAAAAACACTGAAGCTTTCTTT.

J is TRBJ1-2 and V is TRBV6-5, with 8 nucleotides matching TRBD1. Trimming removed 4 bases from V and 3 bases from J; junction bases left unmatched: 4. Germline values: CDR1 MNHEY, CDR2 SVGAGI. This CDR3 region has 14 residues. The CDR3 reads CASSWGQDYYGYTF. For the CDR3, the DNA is TGTGCCAGCAGTTGGGGACAGGACTACTATGGCTACACCTTC.

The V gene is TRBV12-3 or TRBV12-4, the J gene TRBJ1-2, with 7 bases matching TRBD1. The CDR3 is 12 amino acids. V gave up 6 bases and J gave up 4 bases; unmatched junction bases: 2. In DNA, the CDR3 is TGTGCCAGCAGCGCAGGGGGCTATGGCTACACCTTC. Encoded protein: CASSAGGYGYTF.

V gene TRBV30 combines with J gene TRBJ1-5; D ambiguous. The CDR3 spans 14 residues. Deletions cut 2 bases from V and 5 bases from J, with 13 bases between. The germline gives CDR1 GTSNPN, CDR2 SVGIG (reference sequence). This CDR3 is CAWSHMSPDQPQHF. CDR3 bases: TGTGCCTGGAGTCACATGTCTCCTGATCAGCCCCAGCATTTT.

CDR3 loop: CSVEESGGNQPQHF. The CDR3 coding sequence is TGCAGCGTTGAAGAGAGTGGAGGGAATCAGCCCCAGCATTTT. The chain links TRBV29-1 to TRBJ1-5; no definite D call. Trimming cost V 0 bases and J 4 bases, with 10 bases left between them. CDR1 and CDR2 (germline): SQVTM, ANQGSEA. The CDR3 totals 14 residues. Full variable domain (remainder filled in from reference TRBV29-1 and TRBJ1-5): SAVISQKPSRDICQRGTSLTIQCQVDSQVTMMFWYRQQPGQSLTLIATANQGSEATYESGFVIDKFPISRPNLTFSTLTVSNMSPEDSSIYLCSVEESGGNQPQHFGDGTRLSIL.

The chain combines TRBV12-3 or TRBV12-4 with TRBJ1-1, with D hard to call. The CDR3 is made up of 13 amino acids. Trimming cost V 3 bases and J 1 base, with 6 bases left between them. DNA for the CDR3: TGTGCCAGCAGTTTTATGGGGAACACTGAAGCTTTCTTT. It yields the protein CASSFMGNTEAFF.

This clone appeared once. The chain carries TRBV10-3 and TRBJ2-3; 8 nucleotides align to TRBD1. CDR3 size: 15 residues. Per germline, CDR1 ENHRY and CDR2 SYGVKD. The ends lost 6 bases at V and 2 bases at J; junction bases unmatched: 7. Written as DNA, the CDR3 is TGTGCCATCAGCTTACAGGGGGGTGCCACAGATACGCAGTATTTT. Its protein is CAISLQGGATDTQYF.

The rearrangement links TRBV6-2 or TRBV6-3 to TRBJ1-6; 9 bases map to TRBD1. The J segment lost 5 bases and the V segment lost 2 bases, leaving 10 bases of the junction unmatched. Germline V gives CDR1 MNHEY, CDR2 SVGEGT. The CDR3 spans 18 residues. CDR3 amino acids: CASSYRSPGTGNNSPLHF. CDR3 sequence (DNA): TGTGCCAGCAGTTACCGAAGCCCAGGGACAGGGAATAATTCACCCCTCCACTTT.

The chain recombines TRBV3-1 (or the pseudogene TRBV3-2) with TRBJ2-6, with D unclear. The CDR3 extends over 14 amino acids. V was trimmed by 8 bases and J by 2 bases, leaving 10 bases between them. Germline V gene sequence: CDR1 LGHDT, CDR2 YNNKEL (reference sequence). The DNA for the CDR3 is TGTGCCAGCTACCCCGGAACTGGGGCCAACGTCCTGACTTTC. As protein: CASYPGTGANVLTF.

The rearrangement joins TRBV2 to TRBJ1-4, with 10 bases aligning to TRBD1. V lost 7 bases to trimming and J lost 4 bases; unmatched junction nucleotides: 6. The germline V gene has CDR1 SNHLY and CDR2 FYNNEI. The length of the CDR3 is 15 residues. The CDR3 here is CASNDRGLNNEKLFF. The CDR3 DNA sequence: TGTGCCAGCAACGACAGGGGGCTAAATAATGAAAAACTGTTTTTT.

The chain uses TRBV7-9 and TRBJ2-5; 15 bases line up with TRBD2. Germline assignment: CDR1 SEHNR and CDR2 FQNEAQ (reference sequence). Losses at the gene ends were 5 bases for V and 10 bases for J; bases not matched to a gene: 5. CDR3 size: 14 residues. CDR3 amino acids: CASSPGTSGGSQYF. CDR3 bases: TGTGCCAGCAGCCCCGGGACTAGCGGGGGGAGCCAGTACTTC.

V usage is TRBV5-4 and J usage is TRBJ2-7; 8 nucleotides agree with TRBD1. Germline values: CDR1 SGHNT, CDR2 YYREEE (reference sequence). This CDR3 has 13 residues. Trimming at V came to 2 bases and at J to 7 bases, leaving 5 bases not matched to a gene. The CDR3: CASSFQGAGEQYF. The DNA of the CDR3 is TGTGCCAGCAGCTTTCAGGGGGCCGGGGAGCAGTACTTC.

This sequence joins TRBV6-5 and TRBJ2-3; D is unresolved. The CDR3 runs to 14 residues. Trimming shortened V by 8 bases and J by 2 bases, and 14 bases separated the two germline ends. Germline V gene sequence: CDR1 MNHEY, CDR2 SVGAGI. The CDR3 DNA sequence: TGTGCCAGCTCCTATACGGGTGCCACAGATACGCAGTATTTT. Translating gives CASSYTGATDTQYF.